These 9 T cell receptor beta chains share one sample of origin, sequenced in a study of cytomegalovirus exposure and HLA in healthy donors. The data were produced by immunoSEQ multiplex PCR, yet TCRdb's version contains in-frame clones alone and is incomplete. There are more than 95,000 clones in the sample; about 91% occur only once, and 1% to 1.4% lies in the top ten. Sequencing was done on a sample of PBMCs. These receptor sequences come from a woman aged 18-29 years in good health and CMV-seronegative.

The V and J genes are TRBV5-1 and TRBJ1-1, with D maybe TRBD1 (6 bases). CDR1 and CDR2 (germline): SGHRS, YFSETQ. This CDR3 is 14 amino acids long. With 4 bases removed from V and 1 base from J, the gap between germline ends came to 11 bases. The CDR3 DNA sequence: TGCGCCAGCAGCGGAACGACAGGGAACACTGAAGCTTTCTTT. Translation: CASSGTTGNTEAFF.

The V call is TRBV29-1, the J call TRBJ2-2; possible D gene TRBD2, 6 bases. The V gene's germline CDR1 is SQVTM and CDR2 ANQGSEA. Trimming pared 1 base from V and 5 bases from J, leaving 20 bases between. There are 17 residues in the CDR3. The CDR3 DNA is TGCAGCGTTGAAGTCTCCCCCCTGGGGGGATGGACCGGGGAGCTGTTTTTT. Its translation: CSVEVSPLGGWTGELFF.

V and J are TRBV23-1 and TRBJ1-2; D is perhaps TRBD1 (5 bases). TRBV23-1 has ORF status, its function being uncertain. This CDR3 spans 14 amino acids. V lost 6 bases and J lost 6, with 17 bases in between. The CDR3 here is CASRKNQTVNGYTF. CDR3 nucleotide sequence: TGCGCCAGCAGAAAAAACCAGACAGTGAATGGCTACACCTTC.

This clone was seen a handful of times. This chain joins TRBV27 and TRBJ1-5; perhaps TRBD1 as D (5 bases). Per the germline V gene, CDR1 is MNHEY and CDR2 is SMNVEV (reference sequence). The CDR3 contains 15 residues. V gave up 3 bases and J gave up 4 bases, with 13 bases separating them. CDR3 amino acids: CASSLKGFGNQPQHF. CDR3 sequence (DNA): TGTGCCAGCAGTTTGAAGGGGTTCGGAAATCAGCCCCAGCATTTT.

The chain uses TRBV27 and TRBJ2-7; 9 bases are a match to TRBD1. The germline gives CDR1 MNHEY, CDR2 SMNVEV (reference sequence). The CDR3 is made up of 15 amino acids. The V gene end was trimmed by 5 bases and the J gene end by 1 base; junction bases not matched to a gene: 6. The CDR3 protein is CASSPLTGGSYEQYF. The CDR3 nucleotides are TGTGCCAGCAGTCCCCTGACAGGGGGGTCCTACGAGCAGTACTTC.

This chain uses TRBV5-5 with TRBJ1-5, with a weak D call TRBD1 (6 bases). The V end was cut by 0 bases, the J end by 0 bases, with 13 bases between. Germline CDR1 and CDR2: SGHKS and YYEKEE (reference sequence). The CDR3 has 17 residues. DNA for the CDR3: TGTGCCAGCAGCTTGGCCGTGGACAGTTATAGCAATCAGCCCCAGCATTTT. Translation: CASSLAVDSYSNQPQHF.

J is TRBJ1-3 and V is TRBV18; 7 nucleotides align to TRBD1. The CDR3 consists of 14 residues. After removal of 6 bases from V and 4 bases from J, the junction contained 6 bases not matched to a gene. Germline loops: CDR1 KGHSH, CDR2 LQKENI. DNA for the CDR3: TGTGCCAGCTCTCAAGACAGGGACGGAAACACCATATATTTT. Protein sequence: CASSQDRDGNTIYF.

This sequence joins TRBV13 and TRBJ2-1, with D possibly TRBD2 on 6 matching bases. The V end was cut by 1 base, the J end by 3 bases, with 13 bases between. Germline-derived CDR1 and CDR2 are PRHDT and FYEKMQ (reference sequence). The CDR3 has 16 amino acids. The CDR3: CASSLEVSGDYNEQFF. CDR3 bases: TGTGCCAGCAGCTTAGAAGTTAGCGGAGACTACAATGAGCAGTTCTTC.

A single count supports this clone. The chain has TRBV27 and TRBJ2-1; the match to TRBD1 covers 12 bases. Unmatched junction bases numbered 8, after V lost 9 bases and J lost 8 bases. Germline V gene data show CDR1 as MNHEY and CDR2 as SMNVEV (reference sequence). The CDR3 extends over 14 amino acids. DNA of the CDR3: TGTGCCAGTCGCCAGGGACAGGGGGCCTATGAGCAGTTCTTC. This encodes CASRQGQGAYEQFF.